This T cell receptor beta chain was retrieved from a study of identical twins (dated by TCRdb to the mid-2010s). About the full investigation: To test whether fetal clonotypes persist, the study used deep sequencing on TCR alpha and beta repertoires from monozygotic twins, unrelated adults of various ages, and cord blood. To rule out contamination, replicate twin experiments were performed at different times with different library preparation protocols.

Every donor in the study was a healthy Caucasian. Three pairs of female monozygotic twins, all aged 18 to 29 years, made up the twin cohort. Miltenyi CD45RO+ enrichment and human naive T-cell isolation kits were used to isolate memory (CD45RO+) and naive T cells from PBMC. For CDR1 and CDR2, the germline V gene lists KGHSH and LQKENI. V is reduced by 1 base and J by 0 bases, leaving a spacing of 9 bases between them. From the cysteine up to the phenylalanine, the CDR3 has a length of 15 residues. The sequence is cut down to CDR3 DNA, 45 bases in frame from base 1. Overall study outcomes, separate from this receptor: Excess twin sharing in beta out-of-frame sequences was weaker because fewer shared sequences lowered the signal-to-noise ratio. Because the same donors could not be followed over many years, the conclusions depended on cross-sectional statistical analysis. In monozygotic twins, recombination models systematically underestimated out-of-frame TCR alpha sharing, but the models matched the sharing seen between unrelated individuals. Invariant T cells such as MAIT and iNKT could partly confound zero-insertion analyses, though diverse VJ usage argued against this for most clonotypes. Abundant cord blood beta clonotypes carried fewer insertions; young adult naive repertoires showed a weaker similar trend, while memory repertoires showed none. Compared with coincidental sharing between unrelated individuals, an excess of low generation-probability sequences was observed among out-of-frame TCR alpha sequences shared between twins.

This clonotype was seen a few times. Its antigen is not yet known. Base qualities were left out, and no much larger clone turns up one base away. To prepare the library, 5' RACE was applied. Reads for this sample came from an Illumina HiSeq 2000. A universal primer binding site was introduced by template switching, and a unique molecular identifier was present in the final cDNA, enabling accurate counting of TCR cDNA molecules. Specific primers in the conserved constant-segment region were used to synthesize first-strand cDNA for TCR alpha and beta chains. To control for contamination, every cDNA library was double barcoded, receiving both a SMART-Mk sample barcode and Illumina barcodes. TruSeq adapter sequences and Illumina sample barcodes were added in two successive PCR steps. The TCR alpha and beta cDNA libraries were sequenced on the Illumina HiSeq platform using custom primers. Per the authors' processing: Unique molecular identifiers were extracted from raw reads with MiGEC, and CDR3 positions were determined with MiXCR. For each individual, recombination models were inferred using an EM algorithm with the repgenHMM and IGoR tools. Shared clonotype analysis was performed with the tcR package in R, normalizing sharing by the product of cloneset sizes. Out-of-frame nonproductive sequences were analyzed to study raw recombination free of thymic and clonal selection effects. TCRdb trimmed public reads at Q25 via fastp, called clones via MiXCR and kept in-frame beta chains. Rows matching on CDR3 protein sequence are summarized as one entry with the most common DNA and genes. It is TCRdb's table, rather than the study itself, that gives the V and J calls and clone size. The sample profile shows more than 250,000 distinct CDR3 sequences; under 9.5% of them were found once. The ten largest account for 2% to 2.5% of the sample.

The sample was also reused in another study, on yellow fever vaccine responses in identical twins. Per that second paper: The T cell response to vaccination in identical twins was reported by the authors to appear partly convergent and partly personalized. Focusing on identical twins, the study followed the T cell clones that responded to the vaccine, and did so with precision.

This receptor chain uses TRBV18 and TRBJ1-1; TRBD1 is a weak D gene call, 5 bases matching. This sequence originates from a woman between 18 and 29 years old in good health. Sequencing input: memory (CD45RO+) T cells sorted from blood. The cell subset or site label, as the study defines it: CD45RO+ enriched T cells. The nucleotide sequence reads as follows: TGTGCCAGCTCACCACTCGGACAACTGAACACTGAAGCTTTCTTT. It specifies CASSPLGQLNTEAFF.